This TCR beta chain was captured in a study of early T cells in non-severe SARS-CoV-2 infection. Study-wide context: Alpha and beta chains were unpaired, from unsorted whole-blood bulk RNA.

TCRdb itself ran the 5' RACE reads through MiXCR, one entry per CDR3 protein. The sample comprises fewer than 65,000 distinct CDR3 sequences, about 6% of which are singletons, and approximately 3.6% rests with the top ten. J gave up 1 base and V 4 bases, and 7 bases lay outside the gene matches. CDR1 is SGHNT, CDR2 YYREEE, per germline (reference sequence). The CDR3 runs 15 residues. In this sample, this clonotype turned up many times. The chain joins TRBV5-4 to TRBJ2-5; 7 bases are shared with TRBD1. The input for sequencing was whole blood, taken at baseline. The sequence came from an adult who was a healthcare worker with PCR-confirmed SARS-CoV-2 infection or an uninfected control (not recorded which). The CDR3 DNA sequence: TGTGCCAGCAGCGACTGGGACAGCTTCCAAGAGACCCAGTACTTC. The encoded protein is CASSDWDSFQETQYF.